This T cell receptor beta chain stems from a study of shared clonotypes between healthy human individuals (dated by TCRdb to about 2020). Regarding the research as a whole: The cohort comprised a couple of women and a few men aged 18 to 49 years. For each donor, three plates each were used for CD4 naive and CD4 memory, two plates were used for CD8 naive, and one plate was used for CD8 memory. The study deeply sequenced blood TCR repertoires of about 5 healthy adults to estimate repertoire size and the extent of clonotype sharing between individuals. To increase sequencing depth and limit assay-specific biases, different laboratories used diverse techniques to prepare libraries and sequence TCR repertoires. Leukapheresis yielded between about 0.94 and 10 billion PBMCs per donor.

TCR CDR3 regions were amplified from genomic DNA by multiplex PCR using the deep immunoSEQ assay. For each cell subset, the extracted genomic DNA was distributed evenly across all wells of several immunoSEQ 96-well plates, and each plate served as one replicate. For sorted subsets, each replicate PCR was loaded with approximately 0.2 ug genomic DNA, equivalent to about 30,000 T cell genomes. The purified libraries were quantified using a Qubit 3.0 fluorometer, sized with a Bioanalyzer 2100, and then quantified again using the KAPA Library Quantification kit. Each immunoSEQ 96-well plate was sequenced on its own single-read 150-cycle Illumina NextSeq 550 flow cell. Turning to the authors' computational methods: Because the immunoSEQ output held only junctional sequences and lacked quality scores, the filtering could not match the filtering applied to full-length reads. To assign V/J genes and CDR3, sequences were annotated against IMGT germline references using PyIR, a Python wrapper for IgBLAST v1.9. Any read was removed if the V/J assignment was weak (E-value above 1e-6), the CDR3 was missing, or the read contained stop codons, out-of-frame junctions, or ambiguous translated residues. V3J clonotypes were defined as sequences sharing an identical inferred V gene, J gene, and CDR3 amino acid sequence. Percentage overlap between repertoires was calculated by dividing the number of shared unique clonotypes by the size of the smaller repertoire. Repertoire richness was assessed with RTK rarefaction, the Chao1 estimator, and Recon v2.1 estimates of unobserved clonotypes. For all TCRbeta clonotypes obtained by the gDNA method from four donors, generation probabilities were computed with OLGA. This immuneACCESS table, as held by TCRdb, lists in-frame sequences with V and J called but not all clones. Of the missing ones, under half trace to an unresolved V gene in checked studies; the others have no known cause. Clonal size and the V and J genes are those of that table, whereas D and trimming came from the DNA. The sample yields around 99,000 clones; approximately 70% were counted once. The ten largest clones capture 50% of the sample.

Here is what the overall study found, with its caveats: Pairwise subsampling led to the expectation that sequencing depth would affect the degree of clonotype sharing among donors. The small number of donors limited the genetic and exposure-history diversity represented. Estimated clonotype richness was generally larger for naive than for memory subsets. Rarefaction of sorted-subset datasets indicated incomplete sequencing despite the large sequencing depth. Sampling was limited to blood, and TCR repertoires in tissue likely differ from TCR repertoires in blood. Compared with non-shared clonotypes, clonotypes shared by all four sorted-subset donors had higher generation probabilities. About 4.5% of naive CD4, around 4% of naive CD8, roughly 2.5% of memory CD4, and less than 0.45% of memory CD8 clonotypes were shared across a few donors.

V is shortened by 5 bases, J by 1 base, and the region joining them spans 12 bases. From the cysteine through the phenylalanine, the CDR3 covers 15 amino acids. The only DNA kept is the CDR3, 45 bases in frame from the first base. Via the germline V gene, CDR1 is MNHEY and CDR2 SVGAGI. Donors were healthy HIV-negative adults with no recently reported acute infections or vaccinations. Only Caucasian adults living in Nashville, Tennessee, USA were represented among the donors. CD8 memory samples combined magnetically selected CD45RO+ cells with CCR7-negative CD45RA+ effector memory (TemRA) cells. After blood collection by leukapheresis, PBMCs were isolated using Ficoll-Histopaque density gradient centrifugation and then cryopreserved in the vapor phase of liquid nitrogen. Purity and quantity of every magnetically sorted T cell population were checked by analytical flow cytometry. Each sorted fraction had its genomic DNA isolated and then quantified by UV absorbance on a Nanodrop 2000c.

Turning to this clone: What this receptor recognizes is not known. The input lacks base qualities; no much larger clone sits a single base away.

The sequence is built from TRBV6-5 and TRBJ2-1; the D gene is perhaps TRBD2, from 5 matching bases. The clonotype originates from a man in his thirties or forties in good health. The specimen was memory CD8+ T cells sorted from blood. The sample's cell subset or site label is to be understood as: CD45RO+ cells pooled with CCR7-negative TemRA cells. At the DNA level, the sequence is TGTGCCAGCAGTCTCCTGGAGGTGTCCTACAATGAGCAGTTCTTC. Translated, this gives CASSLLEVSYNEQFF.